This T cell receptor (beta chain) was identified during a study of blood T cell repertoires in COVID-19. Study context: The United States, Italy and Spain provided the acute and convalescent COVID-19 samples. PBMCs, B-cell-depleted T cells, or T cells provided the cDNA or gDNA that made up the material.

The CDR3 is 12 amino acids. Germline CDR1 and CDR2: SGHAT and FQNNGV. V lost 5 bases to trimming and J lost 4 bases, with 7 bases between them. Under the authors' procedure: Amplification with reference gene primers provided the estimates of nucleated cell counts. Data came from immunoSEQ multiplex PCR; TCRdb stores just in-frame clones and leaves some out. V and J calls and clone size come straight from that table; D and trimming were deduced from the DNA. Of around 45,000 clones listed, roughly four fifths are singletons. The clonotype was recovered from a woman aged 55-69 years with acute or convalescent COVID-19. The sequencing input was peripheral blood. The rearrangement links TRBV11-2 to TRBJ2-3, with D perhaps matching TRBD2 (5 bases). DNA for the CDR3: TGTGCCAGCAGCCAGGAGGCAGATACGCAGTATTTT. Translated, it gives CASSQEADTQYF.